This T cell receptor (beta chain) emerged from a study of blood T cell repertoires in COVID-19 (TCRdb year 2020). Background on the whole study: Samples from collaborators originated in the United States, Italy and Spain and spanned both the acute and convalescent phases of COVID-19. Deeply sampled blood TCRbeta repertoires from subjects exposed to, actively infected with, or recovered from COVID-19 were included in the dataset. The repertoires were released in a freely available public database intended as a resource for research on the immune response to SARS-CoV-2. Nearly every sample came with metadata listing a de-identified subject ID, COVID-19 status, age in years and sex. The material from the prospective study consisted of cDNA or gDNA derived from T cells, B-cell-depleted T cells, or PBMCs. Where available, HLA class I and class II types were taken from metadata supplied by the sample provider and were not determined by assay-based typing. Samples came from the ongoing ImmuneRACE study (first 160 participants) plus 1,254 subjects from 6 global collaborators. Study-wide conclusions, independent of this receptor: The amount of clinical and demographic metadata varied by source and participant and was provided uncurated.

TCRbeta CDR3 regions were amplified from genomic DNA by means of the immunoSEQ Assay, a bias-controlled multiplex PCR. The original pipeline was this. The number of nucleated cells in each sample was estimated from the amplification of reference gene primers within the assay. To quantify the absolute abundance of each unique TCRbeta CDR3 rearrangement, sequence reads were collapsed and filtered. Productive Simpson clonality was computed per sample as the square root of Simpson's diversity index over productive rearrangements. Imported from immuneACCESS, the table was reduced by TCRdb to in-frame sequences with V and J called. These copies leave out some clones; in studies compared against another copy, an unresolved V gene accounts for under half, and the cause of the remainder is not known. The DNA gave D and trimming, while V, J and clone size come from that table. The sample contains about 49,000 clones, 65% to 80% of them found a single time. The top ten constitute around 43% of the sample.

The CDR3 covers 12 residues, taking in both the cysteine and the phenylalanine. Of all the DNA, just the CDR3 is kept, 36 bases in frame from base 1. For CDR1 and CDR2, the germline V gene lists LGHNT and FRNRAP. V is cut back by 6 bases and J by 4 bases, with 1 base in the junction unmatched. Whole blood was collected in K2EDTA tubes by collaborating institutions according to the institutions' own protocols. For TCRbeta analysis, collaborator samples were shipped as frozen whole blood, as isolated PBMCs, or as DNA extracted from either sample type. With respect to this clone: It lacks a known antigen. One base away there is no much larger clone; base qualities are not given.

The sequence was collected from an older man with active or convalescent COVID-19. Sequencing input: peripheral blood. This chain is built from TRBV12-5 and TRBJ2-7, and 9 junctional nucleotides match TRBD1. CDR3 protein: CASGGTGYEQYF. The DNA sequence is TGTGCTAGTGGGGGGACAGGGTACGAGCAGTACTTC.